This T cell receptor beta chain was retrieved from a study of T cell changes during pregnancy in multiple sclerosis. Some clones are missing from TCRdb's copy, which holds only in-frame ones; the method was immunoSEQ multiplex PCR. Of about 100,000 clones in the sample, roughly 93% were seen once. V lost 7 bases to trimming and J lost 4 bases; unmatched junction nucleotides: 2. This CDR3 is 12 amino acids long. Per germline, CDR1 SNHLY and CDR2 FYNNEI. The genes are TRBV2 and TRBJ2-5; 8 bases match TRBD1. This specimen was peripheral blood, taken before pregnancy. The receptor's source is a female donor with multiple sclerosis, enrolled in a pregnancy study. This CDR3 reads CASTGQGETQYF. In nucleotides, the CDR3 is TGTGCCAGCACTGGACAGGGAGAGACCCAGTACTTC.